This T cell receptor (beta chain) was found in a study of T cell repertoires in cytomegalovirus infection. One entry per CDR3 protein, called by TCRdb with MiXCR from the reads. The sample holds around 240,000 distinct CDR3 sequences, approximately 24% seen once. Per the germline V gene, CDR1 is MDHEN and CDR2 is SYDVKM. Trimming removed 2 bases at V and 2 bases at J, with 12 bases between. CDR3 length equals 15 residues. There are many counts of this clonotype. This sequence joins TRBV28 and TRBJ1-2; D is ambiguous. The source is a human donor in good health (CMV status not recorded). Some clones in this sample may be carry-over from other donors' samples. The sequencing input was CD8+ T cells from PBMCs. The chain's CDR3 is CASSLEGLGNYGYTF. The DNA of the CDR3 is TGTGCCAGCAGTTTAGAGGGCCTTGGAAACTATGGCTACACCTTC.